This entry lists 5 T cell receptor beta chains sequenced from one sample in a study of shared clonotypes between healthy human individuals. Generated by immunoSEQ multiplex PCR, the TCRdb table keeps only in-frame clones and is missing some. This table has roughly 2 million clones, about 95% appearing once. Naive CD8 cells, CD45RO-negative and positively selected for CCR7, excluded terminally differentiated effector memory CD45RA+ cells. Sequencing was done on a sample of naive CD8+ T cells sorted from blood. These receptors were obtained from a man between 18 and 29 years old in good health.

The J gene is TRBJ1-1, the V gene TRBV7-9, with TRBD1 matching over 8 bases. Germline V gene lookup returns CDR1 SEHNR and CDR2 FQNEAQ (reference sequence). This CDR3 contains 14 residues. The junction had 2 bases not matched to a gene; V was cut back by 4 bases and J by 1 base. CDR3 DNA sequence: TGTGCCAGCAGCTCCGGGACAGGGAACACTGAAGCTTTCTTT. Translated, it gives CASSSGTGNTEAFF.

CDR3 sequence (DNA): TGTGCCAGCGGGGGGCGGGACGCCAGGTGGAGCGATGAGCAGTTCTTC. Translating it yields CASGGRDARWSDEQFF. The chain is built from TRBV27 and TRBJ2-1, with D perhaps TRBD1 or TRBD2 (6 bases each). The CDR3 is 16 residues long. The ends were cut back, 8 bases at V and 8 bases at J, with 25 bases in the middle. The V gene's germline CDR1 is MNHEY and CDR2 SMNVEV (reference sequence).

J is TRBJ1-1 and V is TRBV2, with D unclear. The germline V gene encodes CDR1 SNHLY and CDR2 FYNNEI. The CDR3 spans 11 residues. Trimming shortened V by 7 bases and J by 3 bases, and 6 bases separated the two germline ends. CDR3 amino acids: CASTRDTEAFF. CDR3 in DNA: TGTGCCAGCACCCGGGACACTGAAGCTTTCTTT.

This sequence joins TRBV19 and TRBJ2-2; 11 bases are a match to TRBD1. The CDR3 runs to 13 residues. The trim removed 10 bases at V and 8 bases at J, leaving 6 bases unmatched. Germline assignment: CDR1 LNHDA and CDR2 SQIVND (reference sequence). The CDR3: CATGQGASGELFF. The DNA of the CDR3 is TGTGCCACCGGACAGGGGGCGAGTGGGGAGCTGTTTTTT.

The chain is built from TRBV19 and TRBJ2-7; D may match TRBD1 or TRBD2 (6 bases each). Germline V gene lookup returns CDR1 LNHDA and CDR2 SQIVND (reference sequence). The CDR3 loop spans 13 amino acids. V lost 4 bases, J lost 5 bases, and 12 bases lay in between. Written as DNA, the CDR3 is TGTGCCAGTAGTACGGGGGCCGGAGACGAGCAGTACTTC. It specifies CASSTGAGDEQYF.